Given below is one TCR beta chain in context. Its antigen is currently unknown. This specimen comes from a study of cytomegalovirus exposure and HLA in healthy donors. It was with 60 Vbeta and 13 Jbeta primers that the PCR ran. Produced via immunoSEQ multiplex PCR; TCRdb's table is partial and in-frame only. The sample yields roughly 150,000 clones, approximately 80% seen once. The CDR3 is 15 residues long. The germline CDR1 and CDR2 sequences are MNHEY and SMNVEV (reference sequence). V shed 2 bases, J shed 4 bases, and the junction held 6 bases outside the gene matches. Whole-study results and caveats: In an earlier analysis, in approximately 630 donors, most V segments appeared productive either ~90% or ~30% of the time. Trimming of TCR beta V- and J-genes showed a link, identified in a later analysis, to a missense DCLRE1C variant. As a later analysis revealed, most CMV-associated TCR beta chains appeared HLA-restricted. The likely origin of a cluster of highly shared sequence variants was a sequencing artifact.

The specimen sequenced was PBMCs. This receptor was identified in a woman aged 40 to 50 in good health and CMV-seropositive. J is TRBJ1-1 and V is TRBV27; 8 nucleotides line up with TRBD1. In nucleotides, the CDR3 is TGTGCCAGCAGTTTAAAACAGGGGGTGGGCACTGAAGCTTTCTTT. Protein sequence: CASSLKQGVGTEAFF.